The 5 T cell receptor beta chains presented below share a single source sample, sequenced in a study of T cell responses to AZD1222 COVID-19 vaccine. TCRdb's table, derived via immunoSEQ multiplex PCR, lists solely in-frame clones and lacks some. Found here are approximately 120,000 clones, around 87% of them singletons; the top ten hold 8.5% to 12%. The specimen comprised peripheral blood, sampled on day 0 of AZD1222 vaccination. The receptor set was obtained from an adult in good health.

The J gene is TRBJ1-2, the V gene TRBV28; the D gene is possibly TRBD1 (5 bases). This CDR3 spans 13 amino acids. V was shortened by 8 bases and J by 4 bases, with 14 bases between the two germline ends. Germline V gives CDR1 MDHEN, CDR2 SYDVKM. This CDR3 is CASFSGIGYGYTF. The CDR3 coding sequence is TGTGCCAGCTTTTCAGGGATCGGCTATGGCTACACCTTC.

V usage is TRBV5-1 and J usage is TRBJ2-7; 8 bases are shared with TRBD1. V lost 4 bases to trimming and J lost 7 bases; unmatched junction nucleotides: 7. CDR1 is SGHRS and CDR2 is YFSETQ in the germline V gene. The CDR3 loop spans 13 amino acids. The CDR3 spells CASSPDRVGEQYF. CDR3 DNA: TGCGCCAGCAGCCCGGACAGGGTGGGGGAGCAGTACTTC.

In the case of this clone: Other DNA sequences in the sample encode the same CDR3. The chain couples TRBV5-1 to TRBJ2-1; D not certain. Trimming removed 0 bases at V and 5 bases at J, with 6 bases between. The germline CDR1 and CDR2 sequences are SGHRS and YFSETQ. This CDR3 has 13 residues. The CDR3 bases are TGCGCCAGCAGCTTGGGCTCTAACAATGAGCAGTTCTTC. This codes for CASSLGSNNEQFF.

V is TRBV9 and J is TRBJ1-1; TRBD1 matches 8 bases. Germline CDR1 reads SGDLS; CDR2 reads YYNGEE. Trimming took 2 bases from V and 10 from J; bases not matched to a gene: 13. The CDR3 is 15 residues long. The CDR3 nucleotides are TGTGCCAGCAGCGTCGACCGGGACAGGTCCGAGGGAGCTTTCTTT. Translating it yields CASSVDRDRSEGAFF.

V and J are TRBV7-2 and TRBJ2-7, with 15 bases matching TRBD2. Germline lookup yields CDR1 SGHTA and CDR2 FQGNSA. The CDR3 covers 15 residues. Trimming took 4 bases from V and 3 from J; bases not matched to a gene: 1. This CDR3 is CASSSGLAGGYEQYF. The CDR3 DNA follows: TGTGCCAGCAGCTCGGGACTAGCGGGAGGCTACGAGCAGTACTTC.